This T cell receptor (beta chain) originates from a study of blood T cell repertoires in COVID-19. In the study overall: Samples representing acute and convalescent COVID-19 were sourced from the United States, Italy and Spain. Sources were T cells, B-cell-depleted T cells, or PBMCs; the material itself was cDNA or gDNA.

The CDR3 contains 16 residues. V trimming: 3 bases; J trimming: 2 bases; junction bases outside the gene matches: 6. CDR1 and CDR2 from the germline V gene are KGHDR and SFDVKD. In the study's own analysis: It was from reference gene primer amplification that nucleated cell counts were estimated. Clones were read by immunoSEQ multiplex PCR, and TCRdb kept only the in-frame ones, dropping some. The V and J calls and clone size are taken from that table; D and trimming were inferred from the DNA. The profile covers approximately 200,000 clones, with about 88% appearing a single time and around 2.3% taken by the ten largest.

This clonotype was obtained from a man in his 70s with active or convalescent COVID-19. This chain uses TRBV24-1 with TRBJ2-3; 8 nucleotides align to TRBD2. Sequencing used peripheral blood. DNA of the CDR3: TGTGCCACCAGTGATGGGACGGGGGGGACCACAGATACGCAGTATTTT. Translated, it gives CATSDGTGGTTDTQYF.